These 6 T cell receptor beta chains were all obtained from the same sample, sequenced in a study of cytomegalovirus exposure and HLA in healthy donors. Libraries were prepared by immunoSEQ multiplex PCR; TCRdb keeps only in-frame clonotypes and omits some of them. Among about 160,000 clones listed, approximately 96% were seen once. Sequencing was performed on PBMCs. The source is a woman aged 18-29 years in good health and CMV-seronegative.

CDR3 DNA sequence: TGTGCCAGCAGCGTAGTGGGACAGGGGGGCACCGGGGAGCTGTTTTTT. Its translation is CASSVVGQGGTGELFF. The V call is TRBV9, the J call TRBJ2-2; TRBD1 matches at 11 bases. The germline V gene has CDR1 SGDLS and CDR2 YYNGEE. The CDR3 length is 16 residues. Trimming removed 0 bases from V and 4 bases from J; junction bases left unmatched: 2.

The chain is built from TRBV4-3 and TRBJ1-3, with no clear D. CDR3 length equals 15 residues. The V gene lost 2 bases and the J gene lost 3 bases, with 11 bases spanning the gap. Germline V lookup: CDR1 LGHNA, CDR2 YSLEER. The CDR3 nucleotides read TGCGCCAGCAGCCAAACTCGGGTCGTTGGAAACACCATATATTTT. It translates to CASSQTRVVGNTIYF.

The V and J genes are TRBV7-9 and TRBJ1-2; D unresolved. There are 17 residues in the CDR3. V was clipped by 1 base and J by 1 base, with 16 bases between them. CDR1 SEHNR and CDR2 FQNEAQ come from the germline V gene (reference sequence). The CDR3 spells CASSLDRAGRSNYGYTF. In DNA form, the CDR3 reads TGTGCCAGCAGCTTAGACCGGGCGGGTAGAAGTAACTATGGCTACACCTTC.

J is TRBJ1-5 and V is TRBV18; 9 bases are a match to TRBD1. The trim removed 5 bases at V and 6 bases at J, leaving 8 bases unmatched. The CDR3 has 15 residues. CDR1 and CDR2 (germline): KGHSH, LQKENI. Here the CDR3 reads CASSIRDRVIQPQHF. DNA of the CDR3: TGTGCCAGCTCAATACGGGACAGGGTCATTCAGCCCCAGCATTTT.

The gene calls are TRBV14 and TRBJ2-1; TRBD1 aligns across 10 bases. There are 17 residues in the CDR3. Unmatched junction bases numbered 8, after V lost 4 bases and J lost 2 bases. Germline V lookup: CDR1 SGHDN, CDR2 FVKESK. The CDR3 region is CASSLFTGTGAYNEQFF. CDR3 in DNA: TGTGCCAGCAGCCTGTTTACCGGGACAGGGGCCTACAATGAGCAGTTCTTC.

CDR3 amino acids: CASSTRLMGQNYEQYF. The CDR3 DNA reads TGTGCCAGCAGCACGAGGTTAATGGGACAGAACTACGAGCAGTACTTC. The chain joins TRBV11-3 to TRBJ2-7, with TRBD1 matching over 7 bases. The V and J ends lost 5 bases and 3 bases, in that order; junction bases with no gene match: 13. Germline-derived CDR1 and CDR2 are SGHNT and YENEEA. The CDR3 extends over 16 amino acids.